A selection of T cell receptor beta chains follows, all from one sample in a study of CD8+CD57+ T cells in acquired aplastic anemia. MiXCR was run by TCRdb on the reads, yielding one entry per CDR3 protein. The sample lists approximately 190,000 distinct CDR3 sequences, approximately 50% seen once, with approximately 9.7% in the top ten. Sequences were obtained from sorted CD4+, CD8+, or CD8+CD57+ T cells (not recorded which) from PBMCs. Every receptor here comes from a human donor with aplastic anemia. Both conserved end residues are part of each CDR3. Fields, in order: V gene, clone size, J gene, D gene, CDR3 DNA, CDR3 protein. The D gene is left open where the match is weak. Clone size is stated in some rows and not others, as once, few, many or a class when expanded.

V gene: TRBV27
clone size: NA
J gene: TRBJ1-2
D gene: NA
CDR3 DNA: TGTGCCAGCAGCTTCGTCGGAGCGGTTTATGGCTACACCTTC
CDR3 protein: CASSFVGAVYGYTF

V gene: TRBV25-1
clone size: NA
J gene: TRBJ1-1
D gene: NA
CDR3 DNA: TGTGCCAGCAGGTGGGGGCTCAGTTCTTTCTTT
CDR3 protein: CASRWGLSSFF

V gene: TRBV7-2
clone size: NA
J gene: TRBJ1-1
D gene: NA
CDR3 DNA: TGTGCCAGCAGCTTATCCCGGACCCTACAGAGTGAAGCTTTCTTT
CDR3 protein: CASSLSRTLQSEAFF

V gene: TRBV19
clone size: NA
J gene: TRBJ1-5
D gene: NA
CDR3 DNA: TGTGCCAGTAGTATGGGACAATACGGCGGCAATCAGCCCCAGCATTTT
CDR3 protein: CASSMGQYGGNQPQHF

V gene: TRBV11-2
clone size: many
J gene: TRBJ1-6
D gene: NA
CDR3 DNA: TGTGCCAGCAGCTTATGGACCATCGGTTTGAATTCACCCCTCCACTTT
CDR3 protein: CASSLWTIGLNSPLHF

V gene: TRBV7-3
clone size: many
J gene: TRBJ2-3
D gene: TRBD2
CDR3 DNA: TGTGCCAGCAGCGAAGTGGCTAGCGGGATTCGCACAGATACGCAGTATTTT
CDR3 protein: CASSEVASGIRTDTQYF

V gene: TRBV10-3
clone size: NA
J gene: TRBJ1-4
D gene: NA
CDR3 DNA: TGTGCCATCAGTGAGCCGCGGGGGGCAGGGAAACTGTTTTTT
CDR3 protein: CAISEPRGAGKLFF

V gene: TRBV15
clone size: NA
J gene: TRBJ2-3
D gene: TRBD2
CDR3 DNA: TGTGCCACCAGCAGAGGGACTAGCGGGACAGATACGCAGTATTTT
CDR3 protein: CATSRGTSGTDTQYF

V gene: TRBV9
clone size: many
J gene: TRBJ2-7
D gene: NA
CDR3 DNA: TGTGCCAGCAGCTCACCAAGGGGAGGAATGGACAGACCCTACGAGCAGTACTTC
CDR3 protein: CASSSPRGGMDRPYEQYF

V gene: TRBV10-3
clone size: NA
J gene: TRBJ2-3
D gene: NA
CDR3 DNA: TGTGCCATCAGTGATGGGTGGACAGATACGCAGTATTTT
CDR3 protein: CAISDGWTDTQYF

V gene: TRBV9
clone size: many
J gene: TRBJ2-1
D gene: TRBD2
CDR3 DNA: TGTGCCAGCAGCATCCGACTAGCGGGTTACAATGAGCAGTTCTTC
CDR3 protein: CASSIRLAGYNEQFF

V gene: TRBV2
clone size: once
J gene: TRBJ1-5
D gene: NA
CDR3 DNA: TGTGCCAGCAGTGAAGGAGGGCCCCAGCATTTT
CDR3 protein: CASSEGGPQHF

V gene: TRBV19
clone size: few
J gene: TRBJ1-6
D gene: TRBD1
CDR3 DNA: TGTGCCAGTAGTCGACAGGGTTCACCCCTCCACTTT
CDR3 protein: CASSRQGSPLHF

V gene: TRBV6-1
clone size: many
J gene: TRBJ2-7
D gene: NA
CDR3 DNA: TGTGCCAGCACTCAGGCAGGTCCGCCCGCTCCCTACGAGCAGTACTTC
CDR3 protein: CASTQAGPPAPYEQYF

V gene: TRBV11-3
clone size: NA
J gene: TRBJ2-2
D gene: TRBD2
CDR3 DNA: TGTGCCAGCAGCAGGGGACTAGCGGTAACCGGGGAGCTGTTTTTT
CDR3 protein: CASSRGLAVTGELFF

V gene: TRBV10-3
clone size: few
J gene: TRBJ2-1
D gene: NA
CDR3 DNA: TGTGCCATCAGTGATCGCGCTGAGCAGTTCTTC
CDR3 protein: CAISDRAEQFF

V gene: TRBV30
clone size: many
J gene: TRBJ2-6
D gene: NA
CDR3 DNA: TGTGCCTGGACTGACATATCTGGGGCCAACGTCCTGACTTTC
CDR3 protein: CAWTDISGANVLTF

V gene: TRBV10-3
clone size: NA
J gene: TRBJ2-7
D gene: TRBD1
CDR3 DNA: TGCGCCATCAGTGAACAGGGGGCGGTTGAGCAGTACTTC
CDR3 protein: CAISEQGAVEQYF

V gene: TRBV7-2
clone size: NA
J gene: TRBJ2-5
D gene: TRBD1
CDR3 DNA: TGTGCCAGCAGCTTGACAGGGGGCGGCCAAGAGACCCAGTACTTC
CDR3 protein: CASSLTGGGQETQYF

V gene: TRBV7-9
clone size: many
J gene: TRBJ2-3
D gene: NA
CDR3 DNA: TGTGCCAGCAGCTTAGCTCCGTCGGATACGCAGTATTTT
CDR3 protein: CASSLAPSDTQYF

V gene: TRBV15
clone size: few
J gene: TRBJ1-5
D gene: NA
CDR3 DNA: TGTGCCACCAGCAGAGTGGTTGGGGCTTTTAGCAATCAGCCCCAGCATTTT
CDR3 protein: CATSRVVGAFSNQPQHF

V gene: TRBV20-1
clone size: few
J gene: TRBJ2-7
D gene: NA
CDR3 DNA: TGCAGTGCTAGTGGGGGAGTGATCTTCTACGAGCAGTACTTC
CDR3 protein: CSASGGVIFYEQYF

V gene: TRBV19
clone size: NA
J gene: TRBJ1-3
D gene: TRBD1
CDR3 DNA: TGTGCCAGCGTAGACAGGGGCGGCTCTGGAAACACCATATATTTT
CDR3 protein: CASVDRGGSGNTIYF

V gene: TRBV7-2
clone size: NA
J gene: TRBJ2-7
D gene: NA
CDR3 DNA: TGTGCCAGCAGGTTGGGGGGTGGATACGAGCAGTACTTC
CDR3 protein: CASRLGGGYEQYF

V gene: TRBV20-1
clone size: NA
J gene: TRBJ2-7
D gene: TRBD1
CDR3 DNA: TGCAGTGCTAGAGTCGTCGAAGACACAGGGGGCGGTTACTACGAGCAGTACTTC
CDR3 protein: CSARVVEDTGGGYYEQYF

V gene: TRBV5-1
clone size: NA
J gene: TRBJ2-1
D gene: NA
CDR3 DNA: TGCGCCAGCAGCAATCAAGGGGAAGGTTTCAATGAGCAGTTCTTC
CDR3 protein: CASSNQGEGFNEQFF

V gene: TRBV6-1
clone size: many
J gene: TRBJ2-7
D gene: NA
CDR3 DNA: TGTGCCAGCGGGGGGCTTTCCTACGAGCAGTACTTC
CDR3 protein: CASGGLSYEQYF

V gene: TRBV20-1
clone size: NA
J gene: TRBJ2-2
D gene: TRBD2
CDR3 DNA: TGCAGTGCGGAAGCCGGGACTAGCGGTACCGGGGAGCTGTTTTTT
CDR3 protein: CSAEAGTSGTGELFF

V gene: TRBV25-1
clone size: NA
J gene: TRBJ2-1
D gene: NA
CDR3 DNA: TGTGCCAGCAGTGCCTCGGGACTCTACAATGAGCAGTTCTTC
CDR3 protein: CASSASGLYNEQFF

V gene: TRBV10-1
clone size: NA
J gene: TRBJ2-7
D gene: TRBD2
CDR3 DNA: TGCGCCAGCAGTGAGTTGACTAGCGGCCACTACGAGCAGTACTTC
CDR3 protein: CASSELTSGHYEQYF

V gene: TRBV11-2
clone size: NA
J gene: TRBJ1-5
D gene: NA
CDR3 DNA: TGTGCCAGCAGCTTAGACAGGTTCGGCAATCAGCCCCAGCATTTT
CDR3 protein: CASSLDRFGNQPQHF

V gene: TRBV19
clone size: NA
J gene: TRBJ1-2
D gene: NA
CDR3 DNA: TGTGCCAGTACCCCTGGTGGGGGACATATCTATGGCTACACCTTC
CDR3 protein: CASTPGGGHIYGYTF

V gene: TRBV11-2
clone size: NA
J gene: TRBJ2-7
D gene: NA
CDR3 DNA: TGTGCCAGCAGCTTAGGAGGCAACTCCTACGAGCAGTACTTC
CDR3 protein: CASSLGGNSYEQYF

V gene: TRBV11-1
clone size: NA
J gene: TRBJ2-3
D gene: TRBD2
CDR3 DNA: TGTGCCAGCAGCTTCGGACTAGCGGGGGGAACAGATACGCAGTATTTT
CDR3 protein: CASSFGLAGGTDTQYF

V gene: TRBV7-2
clone size: once
J gene: TRBJ2-2
D gene: NA
CDR3 DNA: TGTGCCAGCAGCTTATCGAGGGGGGGGCCGAACACCGGGGAGCTGTTTTTT
CDR3 protein: CASSLSRGGPNTGELFF

V gene: TRBV24-1
clone size: NA
J gene: TRBJ1-6
D gene: NA
CDR3 DNA: TGTGCCACCAGTGATTTACAGGGTGGGTCCTATAATTCACCCCTCCACTTT
CDR3 protein: CATSDLQGGSYNSPLHF

V gene: TRBV6-1
clone size: many
J gene: TRBJ1-6
D gene: NA
CDR3 DNA: TGTGCCAGCAGTGGGGGTAGGGCAAATAATTCACCCCTCCACTTT
CDR3 protein: CASSGGRANNSPLHF

V gene: TRBV4-2
clone size: NA
J gene: TRBJ2-7
D gene: NA
CDR3 DNA: TGTGCCAGCAGCCGGGGGCTGGACGAGCAGTACTTC
CDR3 protein: CASSRGLDEQYF

V gene: TRBV20-1
clone size: NA
J gene: TRBJ1-5
D gene: NA
CDR3 DNA: TGCAGTGCCAGCAGCCTGGCTCTCAGCAATCAGCCCCAGCATTTT
CDR3 protein: CSASSLALSNQPQHF

V gene: TRBV14
clone size: many
J gene: TRBJ2-3
D gene: NA
CDR3 DNA: TGTGCCAGCAGCCACGGGGGAGTCGCAGATACGCAGTATTTT
CDR3 protein: CASSHGGVADTQYF

V gene: TRBV20-1
clone size: many
J gene: TRBJ1-5
D gene: NA
CDR3 DNA: TGCAGTGCTAAGACCGGGACAACTCAGCCCCAGCATTTT
CDR3 protein: CSAKTGTTQPQHF

V gene: TRBV2
clone size: once
J gene: TRBJ1-3
D gene: NA
CDR3 DNA: TGTGCCAGCAGCGATTTCGGGGGTTCTGGAAACACCATATATTTT
CDR3 protein: CASSDFGGSGNTIYF

V gene: TRBV12-3/TRBV12-4
clone size: NA
J gene: TRBJ2-7
D gene: TRBD1
CDR3 DNA: TGTGCCAGCAGACGGGACAGAACCTACGAGCAGTACTTC
CDR3 protein: CASRRDRTYEQYF

V gene: TRBV12-3/TRBV12-4
clone size: NA
J gene: TRBJ2-5
D gene: NA
CDR3 DNA: TGTGCCAGCAGTTTTTGTGCGGGGCTCGGGGGCCGTGACCAAGAGACCCAGTACTTC
CDR3 protein: CASSFCAGLGGRDQETQYF

V gene: TRBV11-2
clone size: many
J gene: TRBJ1-2
D gene: NA
CDR3 DNA: TGTGCCAGCAGCTTAGATCCCGGGGGCGGAGGCTACACCTTC
CDR3 protein: CASSLDPGGGGYTF

V gene: TRBV20-1
clone size: NA
J gene: TRBJ1-1
D gene: NA
CDR3 DNA: TGCAGTGCTATTTGGGTCGCGAAGTTTGACACTGAAGCTTTCTTT
CDR3 protein: CSAIWVAKFDTEAFF

V gene: TRBV20-1
clone size: many
J gene: TRBJ2-3
D gene: TRBD1
CDR3 DNA: TGCAGTGCCGGGACAGGGAACACAGATACGCAGTATTTT
CDR3 protein: CSAGTGNTDTQYF

V gene: TRBV5-4
clone size: many
J gene: TRBJ1-2
D gene: NA
CDR3 DNA: TGTGCCAGCAGCTTCAGTCAGGAAAACTATGGCTACACCTTC
CDR3 protein: CASSFSQENYGYTF

V gene: TRBV11-3
clone size: many
J gene: TRBJ1-1
D gene: NA
CDR3 DNA: TGTGCCAGCAGCTTCCGTGAAGCTTTCTTT
CDR3 protein: CASSFREAFF